The entry below gives a single T cell receptor beta chain sequence along with its context. Its antigen is as yet unknown. Following extraction, RNA underwent reverse transcription to cDNA, which served as the sequencing template. The data were produced by immunoSEQ multiplex PCR, yet TCRdb's version contains in-frame clones alone and is incomplete. There are 270,000 or so clones in the sample; 58% occur only once, and under 2% lies in the top ten. Treatment denoted: oral pan-JAK inhibitor, 5-10 mg twice daily. The CDR3 consists of 15 residues. Trimming shortened V by 6 bases and J by 7 bases, and 24 bases separated the two germline ends. The germline gives CDR1 SQVTM, CDR2 ANQGSEA. This record belongs to a study of CD8+ T cells in alopecia areata. Background on the study: Administration of oral tofacitinib to treated patients was at 5 to 10 mg twice daily. Points from the study as a whole: There was only one nonresponder, so it was unclear how baseline CD8+ expansion relates to response. The study found that many expanded lesional clones persisted in scalp and blood during tofacitinib.

The receptor comes from a human donor with alopecia areata. The J gene is TRBJ1-2, the V gene TRBV29-1; possible D gene TRBD1, 6 bases. The material was CD4+ T cells sorted from blood, obtained at week 24, from a patient treated with tofacitinib. CDR3 region: CSVASVGGARAGYTF. Written as DNA, the CDR3 is TGCAGCGTAGCCTCAGTGGGGGGGGCGCGGGCTGGCTACACCTTC.